The 11 T cell receptor beta chains given below trace back to one sample, sequenced in a study of shared clonotypes between healthy human individuals. Sequencing used immunoSEQ multiplex PCR; TCRdb keeps in-frame clones, though not all of them. The data hold about 470,000 clones, with 70% to 80% observed a single time. Sequencing was carried out using PBMCs. All receptors derive from a middle-aged woman in good health. Some clones in this sample may be carry-over from other donors' samples.

This clone was seen a few times. The chain has TRBV7-5 and TRBJ2-1; the D segment call TRBD2 is taken from the table without a DNA check. TRBV7-5 constitutes a pseudogene. The CDR3 is 15 residues long. Written as DNA, the CDR3 is TGTGCCAGAAGCTTTGGGGGGAGGTACTACAATGAGCAGTTCTTC. This gives the protein CARSFGGRYYNEQFF.

V and J are TRBV6-4 and TRBJ2-2, with D unresolved. The CDR3 totals 13 residues. Germline V gene lookup returns CDR1 MRHNA and CDR2 SNTAGT. V was shortened by 8 bases and J by 4 bases, with 11 bases between the two germline ends. The CDR3 DNA follows: TGTGCCAGCTCCCCGGTGAGCACCGGGGAGCTGTTTTTT. Amino acids: CASSPVSTGELFF.

Only one count was recorded for this clone. J is TRBJ1-1 and V is TRBV6-5; 8 bases fit TRBD1. The CDR3 runs to 16 residues. J lost 3 bases, V lost 4 bases, and 10 bases had no gene match. Germline CDR1 MNHEY, CDR2 SVGAGI. The CDR3: CASSFNLGQGYTEAFF. As DNA, the CDR3 is TGTGCCAGCAGTTTTAATCTTGGACAGGGTTACACTGAAGCTTTCTTT.

CDR3 sequence: CASSEQGNQPQHF. The CDR3, as DNA: TGCGCCAGCAGCGAACAGGGCAATCAGCCCCAGCATTTT. The chain couples TRBV5-1 to TRBJ1-5, with a weak D call TRBD1 (5 bases). CDR1 is SGHRS and CDR2 is YFSETQ in the germline V gene. This CDR3 comprises 13 residues. Trimming left V 4 bases short and J 2 bases short, with 7 bases between. Together with reference TRBV5-1 and TRBJ1-5, the CDR3 gives the full variable domain: KAGVTQTPRYLIKTRGQQVTLSCSPISGHRSVSWYQQTPGQGLQFLFEYFSETQRNKGNFPGRFSGRQFSNSRSEMNVSTLELGDSALYLCASSEQGNQPQHFGDGTRLSIL.

The chain carries TRBV6-6 and TRBJ2-7, with D possibly called TRBD1 or TRBD2 (5 bases each). Germline CDR1 reads MNHNY; CDR2 reads SVGAGI (reference sequence). CDR3 size: 14 residues. V gave up 6 bases and J gave up 2 bases, with 14 bases separating them. This CDR3 reads CASRRDAPPYEQYF. The CDR3 DNA sequence: TGTGCCAGCAGGAGGGACGCGCCGCCCTACGAGCAGTACTTC.

Only one count was recorded for this clone. CDR3 sequence: CASTPRTGGVETQYF. The CDR3 nucleotides read TGCGCCAGCACCCCCAGGACAGGGGGCGTAGAGACCCAGTACTTC. V gene TRBV5-1 combines with J gene TRBJ2-5; 11 nucleotides agree with TRBD1. The trim removed 6 bases at V and 4 bases at J, leaving 8 bases unmatched. This CDR3 has 15 residues. Germline-derived CDR1 and CDR2 are SGHRS and YFSETQ. Full variable domain (outside the CDR3, taken from reference TRBV5-1 and TRBJ2-5): KAGVTQTPRYLIKTRGQQVTLSCSPISGHRSVSWYQQTPGQGLQFLFEYFSETQRNKGNFPGRFSGRQFSNSRSEMNVSTLELGDSALYLCASTPRTGGVETQYFGPGTRLLVL.

This chain uses TRBV27 with TRBJ2-6; maybe TRBD1 (7 bases). Trimming took off 6 bases at V and 2 bases at J, with 11 bases between the two ends. The CDR3 covers 15 residues. Germline V lookup: CDR1 MNHEY, CDR2 SMNVEV (reference sequence). The CDR3 DNA reads as TGTGCCAGCAGCCCAGGGGGGACTGGGGCCAACGTCCTGACTTTC. Amino acids: CASSPGGTGANVLTF. Drawing the rest from reference TRBV27 and TRBJ2-6, the complete variable domain is EAQVTQNPRYLITVTGKKLTVTCSQNMNHEYMSWYRQDPGLGLRQIYYSMNVEVTDKGDVPEGYKVSRKEKRNFPLILESPSPNQTSLYFCASSPGGTGANVLTFGAGSRLTVL.

The chain links TRBV6-1 to TRBJ2-3; D is unresolved. The V gene's germline CDR1 is MNHNS and CDR2 SASEGT. The V gene lost 6 bases and the J gene lost 4 bases, with 14 bases spanning the gap. The CDR3 spans 14 residues. CDR3: CASSAGPRADTQYF. Here the CDR3 DNA reads TGTGCCAGCAGCGCAGGACCCAGAGCAGATACGCAGTATTTT.

The chain has TRBV6-6 and TRBJ2-7; 11 nucleotides match TRBD2. Germline CDR1 reads MNHNY; CDR2 reads SVGAGI (reference sequence). Trimming removed 6 bases from V and 3 bases from J; junction bases left unmatched: 4. This CDR3 has 14 residues. The CDR3 nucleotides are TGTGCCAGCAGCCAGACTAGCGGGATCTACGAGCAGTACTTC. Translation gives CASSQTSGIYEQYF.

The chain has TRBV5-1 and TRBJ1-2, with D perhaps matching TRBD1 (5 bases). Germline V gene lookup returns CDR1 SGHRS and CDR2 YFSETQ. Trimming stripped 4 bases from V and 6 bases from J, with 16 bases between. The CDR3 has 14 residues. The CDR3 DNA follows: TGCGCCAGCAGCCCCGGCGGGGCCCAGGATGGCTACACCTTC. Protein: CASSPGGAQDGYTF.

The chain joins TRBV10-3 to TRBJ2-5; TRBD2 agrees at 7 bases. The V and J ends lost 0 bases and 5 bases, in that order; junction bases with no gene match: 18. Germline CDR1 ENHRY, CDR2 SYGVKD. This CDR3 has 19 residues. The CDR3 nucleotides read TGTGCCATCAGTGAGTCGCACTCTACCCTAGCGGACCGAGGCGAGACCCAGTACTTC. As protein: CAISESHSTLADRGETQYF.